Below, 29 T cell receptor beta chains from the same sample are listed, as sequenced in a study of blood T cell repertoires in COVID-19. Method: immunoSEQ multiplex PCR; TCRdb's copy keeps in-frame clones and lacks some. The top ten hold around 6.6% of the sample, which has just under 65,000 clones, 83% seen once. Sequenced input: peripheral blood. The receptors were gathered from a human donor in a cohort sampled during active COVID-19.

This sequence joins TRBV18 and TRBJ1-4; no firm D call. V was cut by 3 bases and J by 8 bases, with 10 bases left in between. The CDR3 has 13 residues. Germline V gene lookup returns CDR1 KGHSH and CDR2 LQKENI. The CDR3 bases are TGTGCCAGCTCACCTCAGCCGCGGGAAAAACTGTTTTTT. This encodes CASSPQPREKLFF.

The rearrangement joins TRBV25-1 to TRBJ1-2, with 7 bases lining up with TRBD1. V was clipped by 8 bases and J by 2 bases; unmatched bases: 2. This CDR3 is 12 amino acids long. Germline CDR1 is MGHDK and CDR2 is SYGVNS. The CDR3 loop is CASGGQNYGYTF. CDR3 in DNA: TGTGCCAGCGGGGGACAGAACTATGGCTACACCTTC.

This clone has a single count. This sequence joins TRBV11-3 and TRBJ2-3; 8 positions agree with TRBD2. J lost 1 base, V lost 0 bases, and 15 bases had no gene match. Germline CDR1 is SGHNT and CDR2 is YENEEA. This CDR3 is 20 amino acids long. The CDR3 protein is CASSLEARGSGVFGTDTQYF. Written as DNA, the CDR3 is TGTGCCAGCAGCTTAGAGGCTCGGGGTAGCGGGGTATTTGGCACAGATACGCAGTATTTT.

The CDR3 sequence is CASSPSGGNYGYTF. The CDR3 DNA reads as TGTGCCAGCTCACCCTCGGGAGGTAACTATGGCTACACCTTC. The chain combines TRBV18 with TRBJ1-2; D is uncertain. Deletions cut 3 bases from V and 1 base from J, with 9 bases between. Germline CDR1 and CDR2: KGHSH and LQKENI. This CDR3 contains 14 residues. Based on the CDR3 plus reference TRBV18 and TRBJ1-2, the full variable domain is NAGVMQNPRHLVRRRGQEARLRCSPMKGHSHVYWYRQLPEEGLKFMVYLQKENIIDESGMPKERFSAEFPKEGPSILRIQQVVRGDSAAYFCASSPSGGNYGYTFGSGTRLTVV.

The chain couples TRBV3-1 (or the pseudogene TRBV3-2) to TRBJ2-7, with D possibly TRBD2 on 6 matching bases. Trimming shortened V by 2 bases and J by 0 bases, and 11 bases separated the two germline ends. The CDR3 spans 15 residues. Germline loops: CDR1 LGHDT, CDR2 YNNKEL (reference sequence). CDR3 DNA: TGTGCCAGCAGCCAATGGGACTCCGGCTCCTACGAGCAGTACTTC. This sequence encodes CASSQWDSGSYEQYF.

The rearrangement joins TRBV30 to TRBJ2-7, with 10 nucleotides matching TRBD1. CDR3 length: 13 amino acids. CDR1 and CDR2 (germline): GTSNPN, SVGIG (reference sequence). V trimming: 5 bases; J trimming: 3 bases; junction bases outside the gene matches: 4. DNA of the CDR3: TGTGCCTGGTCGGACAGGGGGGGCTACGAGCAGTACTTC. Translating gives CAWSDRGGYEQYF.

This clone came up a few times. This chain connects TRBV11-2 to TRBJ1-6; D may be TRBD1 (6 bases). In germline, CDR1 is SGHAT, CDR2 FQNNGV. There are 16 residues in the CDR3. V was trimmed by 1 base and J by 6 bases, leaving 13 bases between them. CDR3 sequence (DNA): TGTGCCAGCAGCTTAGTAGCAGGGGCACCTAATTCACCCCTCCACTTT. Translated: CASSLVAGAPNSPLHF.

This CDR3 is CASSLVAGVGTGELFF. The CDR3 nucleotides are TGTGCCAGCAGCTTAGTAGCGGGAGTAGGCACCGGGGAGCTGTTTTTT. The genes are TRBV7-3 and TRBJ2-2, with TRBD2 matching 9 bases. The CDR3 is 16 residues long. CDR1 is SGHTA and CDR2 is FQGTGA in the germline V gene. With 2 bases clipped from V and 4 bases from J, the junction kept 5 bases outside the gene matches.

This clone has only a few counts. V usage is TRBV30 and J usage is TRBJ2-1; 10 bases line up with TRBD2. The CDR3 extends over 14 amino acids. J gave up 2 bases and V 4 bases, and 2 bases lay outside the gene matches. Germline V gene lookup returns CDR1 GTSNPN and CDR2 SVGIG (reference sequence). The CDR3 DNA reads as TGTGCCTGGAAAACTAGCGGGGCCTACAATGAGCAGTTCTTC. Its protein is CAWKTSGAYNEQFF. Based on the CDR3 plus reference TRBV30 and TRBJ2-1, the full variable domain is SQTIHQWPATLVQPVGSPLSLECTVEGTSNPNLYWYRQAAGRGLQLLFYSVGIGQISSEVPQNLSASRPQDRQFILSSKKLLLSDSGFYLCAWKTSGAYNEQFFGPGTRLTVL.

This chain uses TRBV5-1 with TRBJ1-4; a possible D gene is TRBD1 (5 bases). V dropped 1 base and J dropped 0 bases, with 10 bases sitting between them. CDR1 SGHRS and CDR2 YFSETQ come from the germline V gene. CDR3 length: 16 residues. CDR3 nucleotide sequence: TGCGCCAGCAGCTTGTGGGGCGATGCAACTAATGAAAAACTGTTTTTT. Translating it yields CASSLWGDATNEKLFF.

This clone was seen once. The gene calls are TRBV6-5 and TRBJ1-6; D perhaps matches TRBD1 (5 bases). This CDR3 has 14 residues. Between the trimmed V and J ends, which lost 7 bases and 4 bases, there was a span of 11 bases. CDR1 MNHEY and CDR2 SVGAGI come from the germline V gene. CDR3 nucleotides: TGTGCCAGCAATTGGAAGGGGTATAATTCACCCCTCCACTTT. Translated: CASNWKGYNSPLHF.

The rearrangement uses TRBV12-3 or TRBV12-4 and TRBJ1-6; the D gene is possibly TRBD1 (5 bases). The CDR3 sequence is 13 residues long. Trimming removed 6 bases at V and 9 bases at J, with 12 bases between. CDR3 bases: TGTGCCAGCAGCTCACTTCAGGGTTCACCCCTCCACTTT. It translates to CASSSLQGSPLHF.

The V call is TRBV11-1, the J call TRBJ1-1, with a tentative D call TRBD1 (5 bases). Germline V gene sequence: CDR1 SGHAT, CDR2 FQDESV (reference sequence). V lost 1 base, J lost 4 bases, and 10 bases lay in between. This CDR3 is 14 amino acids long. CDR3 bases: TGTGCCAGCAGCTTAGGGAGGGGCCCCACTGAAGCTTTCTTT. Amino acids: CASSLGRGPTEAFF.

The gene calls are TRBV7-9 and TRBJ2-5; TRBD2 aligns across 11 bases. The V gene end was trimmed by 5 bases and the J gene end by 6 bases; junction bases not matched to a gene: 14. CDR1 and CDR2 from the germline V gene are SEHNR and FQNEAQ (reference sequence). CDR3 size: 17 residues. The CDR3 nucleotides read TGTGCCAGCAGCCTATTTGATAGCGGGGGGGCCCCGAAGACCCAGTACTTC. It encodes CASSLFDSGGAPKTQYF.

CDR3 residues: CASSSRTAPSGNTIYF. Written as DNA, the CDR3 is TGTGCCAGCTCATCCCGGACAGCCCCGTCTGGAAACACCATATATTTT. The J gene is TRBJ1-3, the V gene TRBV18; weak D call: TRBD1 (6 bases). Trimming cost V 5 bases and J 1 base, with 15 bases left between them. This CDR3 contains 16 residues. The germline gives CDR1 KGHSH, CDR2 LQKENI.

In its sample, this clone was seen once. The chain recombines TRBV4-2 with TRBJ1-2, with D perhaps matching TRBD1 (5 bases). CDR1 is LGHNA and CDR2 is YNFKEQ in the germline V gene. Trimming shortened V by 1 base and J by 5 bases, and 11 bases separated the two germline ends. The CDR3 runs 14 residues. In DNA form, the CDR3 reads TGTGCCAGCAGCCAAGCAGACGGGGGGTATGGCTACACCTTC. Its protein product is CASSQADGGYGYTF.

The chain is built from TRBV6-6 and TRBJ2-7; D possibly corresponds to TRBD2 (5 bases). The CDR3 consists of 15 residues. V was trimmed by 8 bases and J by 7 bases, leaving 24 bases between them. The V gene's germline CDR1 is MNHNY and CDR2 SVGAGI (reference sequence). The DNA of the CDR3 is TGTGCCAGCTCACTAAGCCCGGGATCAGTGGGGGAGCAGTACTTC. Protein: CASSLSPGSVGEQYF.

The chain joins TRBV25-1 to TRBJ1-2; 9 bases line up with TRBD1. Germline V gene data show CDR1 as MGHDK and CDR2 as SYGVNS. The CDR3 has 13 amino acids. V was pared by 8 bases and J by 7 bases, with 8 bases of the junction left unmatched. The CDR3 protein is CASVGTGWGGYTF. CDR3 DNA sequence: TGTGCCAGCGTTGGGACAGGGTGGGGTGGCTACACCTTC.

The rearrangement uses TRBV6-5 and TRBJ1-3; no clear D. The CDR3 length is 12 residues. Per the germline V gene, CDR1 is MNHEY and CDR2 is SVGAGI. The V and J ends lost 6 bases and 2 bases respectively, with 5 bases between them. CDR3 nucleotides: TGTGCCAGCAGCCTACCTGGAAACACCATATATTTT. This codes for CASSLPGNTIYF.

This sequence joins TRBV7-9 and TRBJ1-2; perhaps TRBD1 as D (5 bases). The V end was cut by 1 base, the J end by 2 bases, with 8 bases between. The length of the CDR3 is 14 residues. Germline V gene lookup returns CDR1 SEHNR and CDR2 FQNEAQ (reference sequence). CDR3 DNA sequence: TGTGCCAGCAGCTTAGATGGGGGGAACTATGGCTACACCTTC. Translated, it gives CASSLDGGNYGYTF.

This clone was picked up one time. CDR3 sequence reads: CASSFEGQSKPQHF. The CDR3 nucleotides read TGTGCCAGCAGTTTCGAGGGACAGTCGAAGCCCCAGCATTTT. The chain is built from TRBV3-1 (or the pseudogene TRBV3-2) and TRBJ1-5; TRBD1 matches at 7 bases. The germline V gene encodes CDR1 LGHDT and CDR2 YNNKEL (reference sequence). The CDR3 covers 14 residues. After removal of 6 bases from V and 8 bases from J, the junction contained 10 bases not matched to a gene.

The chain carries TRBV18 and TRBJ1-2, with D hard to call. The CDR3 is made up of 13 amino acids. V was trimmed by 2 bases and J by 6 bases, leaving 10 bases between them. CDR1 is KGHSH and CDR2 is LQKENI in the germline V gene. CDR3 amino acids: CASSPVEGHGYTF. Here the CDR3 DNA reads TGTGCCAGCTCACCAGTAGAGGGCCATGGCTACACCTTC.

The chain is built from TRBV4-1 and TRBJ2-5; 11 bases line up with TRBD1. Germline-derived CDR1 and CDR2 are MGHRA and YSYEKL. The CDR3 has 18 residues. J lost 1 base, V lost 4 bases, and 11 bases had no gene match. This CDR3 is CASSRSLSGTGGQETQYF. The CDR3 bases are TGCGCCAGCAGCCGATCTTTGTCCGGGACAGGGGGCCAAGAGACCCAGTACTTC.

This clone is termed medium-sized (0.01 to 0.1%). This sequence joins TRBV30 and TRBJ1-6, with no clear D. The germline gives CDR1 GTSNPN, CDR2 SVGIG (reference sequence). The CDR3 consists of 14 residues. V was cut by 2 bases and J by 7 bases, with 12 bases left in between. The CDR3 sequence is CAWSFTAGNSPLHF. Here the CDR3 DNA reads TGTGCCTGGAGTTTCACCGCGGGGAATTCACCCCTCCACTTT.

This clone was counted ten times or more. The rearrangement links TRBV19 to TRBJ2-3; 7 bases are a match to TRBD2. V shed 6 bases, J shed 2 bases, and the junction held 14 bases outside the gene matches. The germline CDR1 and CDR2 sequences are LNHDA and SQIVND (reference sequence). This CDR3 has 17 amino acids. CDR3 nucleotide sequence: TGTGCCAGTAGCCCTCCCCCAACTAGCGCCTACACAGATACGCAGTATTTT. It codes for CASSPPPTSAYTDTQYF.

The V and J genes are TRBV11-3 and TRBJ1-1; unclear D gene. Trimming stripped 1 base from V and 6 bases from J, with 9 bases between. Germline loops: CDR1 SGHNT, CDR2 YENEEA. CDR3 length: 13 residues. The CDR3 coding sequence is TGTGCCAGCAGCTTAGGGTATCGGTCTGAAGCTTTCTTT. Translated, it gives CASSLGYRSEAFF.

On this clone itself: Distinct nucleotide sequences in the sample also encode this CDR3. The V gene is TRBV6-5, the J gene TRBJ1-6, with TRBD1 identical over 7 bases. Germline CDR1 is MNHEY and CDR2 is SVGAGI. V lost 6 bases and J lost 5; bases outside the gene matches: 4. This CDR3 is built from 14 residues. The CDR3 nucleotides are TGTGCCAGCAGACGGACAGGAAATAATTCACCCCTCCACTTT. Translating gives CASRRTGNNSPLHF.

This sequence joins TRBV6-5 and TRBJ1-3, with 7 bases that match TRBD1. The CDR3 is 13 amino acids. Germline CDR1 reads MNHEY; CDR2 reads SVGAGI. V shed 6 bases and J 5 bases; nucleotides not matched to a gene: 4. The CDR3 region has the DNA TGTGCCAGCAGCTCAGGGGGAAGAAACACCATATATTTT. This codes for CASSSGGRNTIYF.

The CDR3 region has the DNA TGTGCCAGTAGTACAGGGGGTTCTAATGAAAAACTGTTTTTT. Translating it yields CASSTGGSNEKLFF. This chain links TRBV19 with TRBJ1-4, with 7 bases aligning to TRBD1. CDR3 length equals 14 residues. Germline-derived CDR1 and CDR2 are LNHDA and SQIVND (reference sequence). V lost 4 bases to trimming and J lost 3 bases; unmatched junction nucleotides: 2.